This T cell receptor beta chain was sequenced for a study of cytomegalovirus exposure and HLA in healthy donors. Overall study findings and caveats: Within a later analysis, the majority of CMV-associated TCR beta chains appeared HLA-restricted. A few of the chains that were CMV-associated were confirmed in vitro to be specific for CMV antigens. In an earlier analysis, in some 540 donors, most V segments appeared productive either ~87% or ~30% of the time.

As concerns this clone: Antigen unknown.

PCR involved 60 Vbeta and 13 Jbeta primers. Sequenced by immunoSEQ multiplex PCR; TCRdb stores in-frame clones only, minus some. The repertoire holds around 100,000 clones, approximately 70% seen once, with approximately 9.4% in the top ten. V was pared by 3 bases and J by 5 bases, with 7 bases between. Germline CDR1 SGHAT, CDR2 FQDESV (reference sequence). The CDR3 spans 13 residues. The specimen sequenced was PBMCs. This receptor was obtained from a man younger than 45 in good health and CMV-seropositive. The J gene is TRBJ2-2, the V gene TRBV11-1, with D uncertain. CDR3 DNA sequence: TGTGCCAGCAGCTTGGAGATGACCGGGGAGCTGTTTTTT. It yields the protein CASSLEMTGELFF.